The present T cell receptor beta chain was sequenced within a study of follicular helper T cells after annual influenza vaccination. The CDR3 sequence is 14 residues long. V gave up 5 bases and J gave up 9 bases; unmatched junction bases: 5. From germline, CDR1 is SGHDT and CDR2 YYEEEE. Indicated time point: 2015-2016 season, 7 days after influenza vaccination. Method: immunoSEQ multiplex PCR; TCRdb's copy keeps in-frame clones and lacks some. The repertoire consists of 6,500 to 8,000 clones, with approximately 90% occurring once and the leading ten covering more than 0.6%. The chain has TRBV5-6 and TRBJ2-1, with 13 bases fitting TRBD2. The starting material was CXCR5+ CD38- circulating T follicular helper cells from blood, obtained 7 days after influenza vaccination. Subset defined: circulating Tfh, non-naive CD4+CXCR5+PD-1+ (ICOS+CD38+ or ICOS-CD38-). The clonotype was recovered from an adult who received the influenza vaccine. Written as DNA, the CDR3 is TGTGCCAGCAGGGGACTAGCGGGAAACGGTGAGCAGTTCTTC. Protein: CASRGLAGNGEQFF.